The sequence of this T cell receptor (beta chain) was determined in a study of cytomegalovirus exposure and HLA in healthy donors. General observations from the study: Later analysis reportedly placed an Asian-associated ancestry cluster below the approximately 680-donor mean in N-insertions. Information on immune exposure was restricted to one variable (CMV serostatus). A later analysis found most CMV-associated TCR beta chains apparently HLA-restricted. Later on, an analysis showed TCR association rates differing by HLA locus, with DRB1 the most and HLA-C the fewest.

The CDR3 contains 17 residues. CDR1 is MGHRA, CDR2 YSYEKL, per germline. V was pared by 2 bases and J by 2 bases, with 15 bases between. 60 Vbeta and 13 Jbeta primers were used in PCR. TCRdb's table, derived via immunoSEQ multiplex PCR, lists solely in-frame clones and lacks some. The data contain about 180,000 clones, less than 90% of them seen just once; the ten biggest clones take up 1.3% to 1.5%. In regard to this clone: What it recognizes is unknown.

This receptor was taken from a girl between 10 and 17 years old in good health and CMV-seropositive. Material: PBMCs. The chain uses TRBV4-1 and TRBJ2-2; possibly TRBD1 for D (5 bases). The CDR3 sequence: CASSQHTTAANTGELFF. DNA for the CDR3: TGCGCCAGCAGCCAACACACGACAGCCGCTAACACCGGGGAGCTGTTTTTT.